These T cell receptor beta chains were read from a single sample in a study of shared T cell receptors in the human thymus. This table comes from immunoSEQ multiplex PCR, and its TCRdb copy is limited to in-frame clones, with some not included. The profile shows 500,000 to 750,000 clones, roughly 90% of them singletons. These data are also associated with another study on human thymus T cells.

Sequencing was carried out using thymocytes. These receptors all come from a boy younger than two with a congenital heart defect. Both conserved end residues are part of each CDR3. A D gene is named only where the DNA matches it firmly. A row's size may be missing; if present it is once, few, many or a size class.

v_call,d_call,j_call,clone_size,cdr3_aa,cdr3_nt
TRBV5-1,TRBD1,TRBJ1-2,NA,CASSLGPLEDRGLPRSGYTF,TGCGCCAGCAGCTTGGGCCCCCTGGAGGACAGGGGGTTACCGCGGAGTGGCTACACCTTC
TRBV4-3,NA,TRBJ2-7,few,CASSPRDRGPTYEQYF,TGCGCCAGCAGCCCGAGGGATAGAGGCCCTACCTACGAGCAGTACTTC
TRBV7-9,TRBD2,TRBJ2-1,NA,CASPPLSGSSIDEQFF,TGTGCCAGTCCGCCTCTCAGCGGGAGTTCTATAGATGAGCAGTTCTTC
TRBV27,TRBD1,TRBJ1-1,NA,CASSFDFRGGGNTEAFF,TGTGCCAGCAGTTTCGATTTCAGAGGGGGCGGGAACACTGAAGCTTTCTTT
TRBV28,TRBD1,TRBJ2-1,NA,CASGDRGRNEQFF,TGTGCCAGCGGGGACAGGGGGCGGAATGAGCAGTTCTTC
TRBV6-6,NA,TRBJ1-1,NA,CASSYSAVDSNTEAFF,TGTGCCAGCAGTTACTCGGCCGTTGACAGCAACACTGAAGCTTTCTTT
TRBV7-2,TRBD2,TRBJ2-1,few,CASSSSSGSSYNEQFF,TGTGCCAGCAGCTCTTCTAGCGGGAGCTCCTACAATGAGCAGTTCTTC
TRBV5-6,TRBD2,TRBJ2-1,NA,CASTPGLAANAYNEQFF,TGTGCCAGCACTCCGGGACTAGCTGCAAACGCCTACAATGAGCAGTTCTTC
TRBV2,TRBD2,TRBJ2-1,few,CASRGTGAVTSGRAPYNEQFF,TGTGCCAGCAGGGGGACAGGGGCTGTGACTAGCGGGAGAGCTCCCTACAATGAGCAGTTCTTC
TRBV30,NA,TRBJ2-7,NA,CASTRGAGTYEQYF,TGTGCCTCGACTAGAGGGGCAGGGACCTACGAGCAGTACTTC
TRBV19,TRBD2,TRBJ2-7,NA,CASSISTSETYEQYF,TGTGCCAGTAGTATCAGTACTAGCGAAACCTACGAGCAGTACTTC
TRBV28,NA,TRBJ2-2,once,CASSFPSSFGRVPGELFF,TGTGCCAGCAGTTTCCCCTCCTCGTTTGGCAGGGTGCCCGGGGAGCTGTTTTTT
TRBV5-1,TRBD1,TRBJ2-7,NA,CASSSTQGANIFYEQYF,TGCGCCAGCAGCTCTACTCAGGGGGCGAATATCTTCTACGAGCAGTACTTC
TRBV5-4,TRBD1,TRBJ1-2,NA,CASSPSSPHGTRGRDYGYTF,TGTGCCAGCAGCCCATCCTCCCCCCATGGTACGAGGGGGCGCGACTATGGCTACACCTTC
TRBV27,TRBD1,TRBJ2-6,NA,CASSRQGSGANVLTF,TGTGCCAGCAGTAGACAGGGCTCTGGGGCCAACGTCCTGACTTTC
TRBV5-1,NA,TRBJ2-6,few,CASSLVQGSGANVLTF,TGCGCCAGCAGCTTGGTACAGGGATCTGGGGCCAACGTCCTGACTTTC
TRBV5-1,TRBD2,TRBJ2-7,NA,CASNLGLAGGPHEQYF,TGCGCCAGCAACTTGGGACTAGCGGGGGGTCCCCACGAGCAGTACTTC
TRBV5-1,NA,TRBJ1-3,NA,CASSLRRGSGNTIYF,TGCGCCAGCAGCTTGCGCCGGGGCTCTGGAAACACCATATATTTT
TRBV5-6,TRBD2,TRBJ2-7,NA,CASRVGDRTSGSYEQYF,TGTGCCAGCAGGGTGGGGGATAGGACTAGCGGGTCCTACGAGCAGTACTTC
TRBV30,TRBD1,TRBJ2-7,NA,CAWRLPGQGACEQYF,TGTGCCTGGAGGCTACCGGGACAGGGGGCTTGCGAGCAGTACTTC
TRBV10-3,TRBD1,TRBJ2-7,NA,CAISQDRGKHEQYF,TGTGCCATCAGCCAGGACAGGGGGAAACACGAGCAGTACTTC
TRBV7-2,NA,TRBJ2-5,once,CASSSKEVGGGQETQYF,TGTGCCAGCAGCTCAAAGGAAGTGGGCGGAGGGCAAGAGACCCAGTACTTC
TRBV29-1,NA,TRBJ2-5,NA,CSVQGYQETQYF,TGCAGCGTTCAGGGGTATCAGGAGACCCAGTACTTC
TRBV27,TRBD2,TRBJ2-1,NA,CASSPLFGRAYNEQFF,TGTGCCAGCAGTCCCCTTTTCGGGAGGGCCTACAATGAGCAGTTCTTC
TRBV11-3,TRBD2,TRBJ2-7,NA,CASSLDGSGSSYEQYF,TGTGCCAGCAGCTTAGATGGTAGCGGGAGCTCCTACGAGCAGTACTTC
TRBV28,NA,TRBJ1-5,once,CASSLTYRAPRRGQPQHF,TGTGCCAGCAGTCTCACCTACCGGGCCCCCCGACGGGGTCAGCCCCAGCATTTT
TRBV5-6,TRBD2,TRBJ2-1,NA,CASSPNQSSGRIYNEQFF,TGTGCCAGCAGCCCGAATCAGTCAAGCGGGAGGATATACAATGAGCAGTTCTTC
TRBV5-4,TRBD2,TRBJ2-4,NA,CASSLSGRAPNIQYF,TGTGCCAGCAGTCTTAGCGGGAGGGCCCCAAACATTCAGTACTTC
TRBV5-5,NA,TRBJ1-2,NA,CASRCSPSSTGGYTF,TGTGCCAGCAGGTGCAGTCCATCCAGTACGGGAGGCTACACCTTC
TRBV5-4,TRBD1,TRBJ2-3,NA,CASSFRTGITDTQYF,TGTGCCAGCAGCTTCCGGACAGGGATCACAGATACGCAGTATTTT